This T cell receptor beta chain was observed in a study of CD8+ T cells in alopecia areata. Background on the study: Tofacitinib ran for 6 to 18 months before 6 months off drug. Scoring treated patients' severity relied on the percentage of scalp area affected. The study's findings and limits: In scalp and blood during tofacitinib, many expanded lesional clones persisted.

Treatment of the sample: oral pan-JAK inhibitor, 5-10 mg twice daily. PBMCs yielded sorted CD4+ and CD8+ T cells. V gave up 1 base and J gave up 4 bases, with 11 bases separating them. This CDR3 is built from 16 residues. CDR1 is LGHNA and CDR2 is YNFKEQ in the germline V gene. Sequencing used cDNA as its template, made by extracting RNA and reverse transcribing it. Here immunoSEQ multiplex PCR was the method, and the copy in TCRdb shows in-frame clones only, minus some. Here the sample spans about 190,000 clones, 60% to 70% being singletons. This clone has more than one count but fewer than ten. Its antigen is not known.

The sample consisted of CD4+ T cells sorted from blood, taken at week 4, from a patient treated with tofacitinib. The TCR was taken from a human donor with alopecia areata. The J gene is TRBJ2-6, the V gene TRBV4-2; no clear D. The CDR3 sequence is CASSQVGVDGANVLTF. The DNA for the CDR3 is TGTGCCAGCAGCCAAGTTGGGGTGGACGGGGCCAACGTCCTGACTTTC.